The present T cell receptor beta chain was sequenced within a study of blood T cell dynamics during melanoma immunotherapy. Overall study: Metastatic melanoma patients received first-line pembrolizumab or nivolumab plus ipilimumab. Whole-study results and caveats: The study could not tell melanoma-specific clones from general immune activation. Disease-control patients' PBMC repertoires became either more clonal or more diverse at W3.

The count of this clone is one. Its specificity is unknown. Profiled with immunoSEQ multiplex PCR; TCRdb holds only in-frame clones, not every one. The sample contains approximately 5,900 clones, approximately 85% of which appear only once. Indicated time point: pre-treatment baseline. Patients with prior systemic cancer treatment, concomitant immunosuppressants, or other active malignancies were excluded. CDR1 MNHNS and CDR2 SASEGT come from the germline V gene. Trimming pared 6 bases from V and 2 bases from J, leaving 4 bases between. The CDR3 length is 11 residues. The chain uses TRBV6-1 and TRBJ1-2, with D hard to call. The origin of this receptor is a human donor with melanoma. Sequencing was performed on blood, taken from a patient treated with checkpoint blockade. CDR3 loop: CASRSNYGYTF. For the CDR3, the DNA is TGTGCCAGCAGATCCAACTATGGCTACACCTTC.